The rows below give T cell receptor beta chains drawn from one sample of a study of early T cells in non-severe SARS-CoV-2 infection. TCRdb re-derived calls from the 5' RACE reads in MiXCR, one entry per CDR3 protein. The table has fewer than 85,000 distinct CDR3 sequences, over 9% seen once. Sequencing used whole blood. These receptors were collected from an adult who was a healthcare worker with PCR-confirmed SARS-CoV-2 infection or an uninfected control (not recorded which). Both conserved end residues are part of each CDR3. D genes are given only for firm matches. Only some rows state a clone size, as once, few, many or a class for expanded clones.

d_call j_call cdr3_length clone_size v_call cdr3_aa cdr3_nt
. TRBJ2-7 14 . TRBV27 CASSPKPIAYEQYF TGTGCCAGCAGTCCGAAGCCGATAGCCTACGAGCAGTACTTC
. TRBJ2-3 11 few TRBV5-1 CASRHTDTQYF TGCGCCAGCAGACACACAGATACGCAGTATTTT
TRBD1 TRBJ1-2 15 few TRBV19 CASRPDRGKLNGYTF TGTGCCAGTAGACCCGACAGGGGCAAACTTAATGGCTACACCTTC
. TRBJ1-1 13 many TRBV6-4 CASSGLVGGEAFF TGTGCCAGCAGTGGACTCGTAGGGGGTGAAGCTTTCTTT
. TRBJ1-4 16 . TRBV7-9 CASSPTGRSGGEKLFF TGTGCCAGCAGTCCCACAGGGAGAAGTGGAGGTGAAAAACTGTTTTTT
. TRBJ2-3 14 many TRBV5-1 CASSLSRLPDTQYF TGCGCCAGCAGCTTGTCCCGACTCCCAGATACGCAGTATTTT
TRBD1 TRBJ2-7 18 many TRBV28 CASSLPYNRGHRSYEQYF TGTGCCAGCAGTTTGCCCTACAACAGGGGTCACCGCTCCTACGAGCAGTACTTC
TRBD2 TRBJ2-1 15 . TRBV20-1 CSARSTSGKINEQFF TGCAGTGCTAGGTCGACTAGCGGGAAAATCAATGAGCAGTTCTTC
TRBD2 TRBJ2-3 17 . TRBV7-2 CASSLSSGLTSTDTQYF TGTGCCAGCAGCTTATCTAGCGGGCTTACTAGCACAGATACGCAGTATTTT
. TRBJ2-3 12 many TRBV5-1 CASSEDLDTQYF TGCGCCAGCAGCGAGGACCTGGATACGCAGTATTTT
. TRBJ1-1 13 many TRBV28 CASSPLGFNEAFF TGTGCCAGCAGTCCCTTGGGCTTCAATGAAGCTTTCTTT
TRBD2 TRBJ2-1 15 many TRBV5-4 CASSASGRASDEQFF TGTGCCAGCAGCGCTAGCGGGAGGGCCAGCGATGAGCAGTTCTTC
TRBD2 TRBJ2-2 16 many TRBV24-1 CATSDAGSGVTGELFF TGTGCCACCAGTGATGCGGGTAGCGGGGTCACCGGGGAGCTGTTTTTT
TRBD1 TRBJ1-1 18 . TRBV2 CASSRMAGTYRGGTEAFF TGTGCCAGCAGTAGAATGGCGGGAACTTACAGGGGCGGCACTGAAGCTTTCTTT
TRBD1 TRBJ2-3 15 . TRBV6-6 CASTLRQGGRDTQYF TGTGCCAGCACCTTACGACAGGGGGGCAGAGATACGCAGTATTTT
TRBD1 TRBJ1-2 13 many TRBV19 CASSPTGDYGYTF TGTGCCAGTAGTCCGACAGGGGACTATGGCTACACCTTC
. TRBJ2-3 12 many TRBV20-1 CSPRRGTDTQYF TGCAGTCCCCGACGTGGCACAGATACGCAGTATTTT
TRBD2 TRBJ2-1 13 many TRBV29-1 CSVGGTRGNEQFF TGCAGCGTTGGGGGGACTAGAGGAAATGAGCAGTTCTTC
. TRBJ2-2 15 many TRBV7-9 CASSSTERDTGELFF TGTGCCAGCAGCTCGACAGAACGGGACACCGGGGAGCTGTTTTTT
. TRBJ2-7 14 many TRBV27 CASSPPRAFHEQYF TGTGCCAGCAGTCCCCCCCGAGCTTTCCACGAGCAGTACTTC
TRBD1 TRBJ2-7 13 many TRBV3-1 CASSQPGGYEQYF TGTGCCAGCAGCCAGCCAGGGGGCTACGAGCAGTACTTC
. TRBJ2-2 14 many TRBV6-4 CASSGGGGTGELFF TGTGCCAGCAGTGGAGGGGGGGGCACCGGGGAGCTGTTTTTT
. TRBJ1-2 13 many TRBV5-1 CASRDTMGNGYTF TGCGCCAGCCGGGACACAATGGGGAATGGCTACACCTTC
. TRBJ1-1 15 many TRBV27 CASSLSGLQNTEAFF TGTGCCAGCAGTTTATCTGGGCTTCAGAACACTGAAGCTTTCTTT